This section outlines one T cell receptor beta chain sequence together with its context. This entry is derived from a study of blood T cell repertoires in COVID-19. Across the whole study: From the United States, Italy and Spain came samples of acute and convalescent COVID-19.

In germline, CDR1 is LGHNA, CDR2 YNFKEQ. Trimming left V 4 bases short and J 1 base short, with 10 bases between. This CDR3 is 15 amino acids long. As originally analysed: Reference gene primer amplification gave nucleated cell count estimates. Data came from immunoSEQ multiplex PCR; TCRdb stores just in-frame clones and leaves some out. Clone size and the V and J calls come from that table; the DNA yielded D and trimming. This table holds 160,000 or so clones, approximately 87% found once. The sequence came from a woman aged 70-85 years with acute or convalescent COVID-19. J is TRBJ1-4 and V is TRBV4-2; no definite D call. Material for sequencing was peripheral blood. The CDR3 here is CASSPKQKTNEKLFF. DNA of the CDR3: TGTGCCAGCAGCCCGAAACAGAAAACTAATGAAAAACTGTTTTTT.